This TCR beta chain appears in the sequencing data of a study of shared clonotypes between healthy human individuals. General study results and limits: Generation probability values for non-shared clonotypes were lower than those for clonotypes shared by all four donors. Of the naive CD4 clonotypes, approximately 5% were shared across several donors.

Selected positively for CCR7 and CD45RO-negative, naive CD8 cells excluded terminally differentiated effector memory CD45RA+ cells. As concerns this clone: What it binds is not known.

The CDR3 consists of 17 residues. Germline V gene lookup returns CDR1 MNHNS and CDR2 SASEGT. Trimming took 4 bases from V and 4 from J; bases not matched to a gene: 10. Roughly 30,000 T cell genomes (approximately 0.2 ug DNA) went into each sorted-subset replicate. Clones were sequenced by immunoSEQ multiplex PCR, and TCRdb holds only the in-frame ones, with some missing. In the table there are about 1.9 million clones, over 85% of which are singletons. The receptor was derived from a man between 18 and 29 years old in good health. Some clones in this sample may be carry-over from other donors' samples. The genes are TRBV6-1 and TRBJ2-1; 10 nucleotides line up with TRBD2. The sequencing input was naive CD8+ T cells from PBMCs. CDR3 nucleotides: TGTGCCAGCAGTGCACCATGGGAGCGGGAGGGATACAATGAGCAGTTCTTC. It is translated as CASSAPWEREGYNEQFF.